The rows below give T cell receptor beta chains drawn from one sample of a study of blood T cell repertoires in COVID-19. The repertoire was sequenced with immunoSEQ multiplex PCR; TCRdb's copy has only in-frame clones and lacks some. Of some 50,000 clones detected, roughly 87% appear once; the ten largest clones hold under 9%. The specimen was peripheral blood. These receptors all stem from a man aged 45-60 years with active COVID-19. Both conserved end residues are part of each CDR3. A D gene is named only where the DNA matches it firmly. Clone size is shown for a subset of rows, as once, few, many or a class of expanded clone.

d_gene | abundance | j_gene | v_gene | CDR3nt | CDR3aa
. | . | TRBJ2-6 | TRBV4-3 | TGCGCCAGCAGTGCCGGGACACCGTTACCTGGGGCCAACGTCCTGACTTTC | CASSAGTPLPGANVLTF
. | . | TRBJ1-3 | TRBV7-2 | TGTGCCAGCAGCTCCGAGAGGGGGTCTGGAAACACCATATATTTT | CASSSERGSGNTIYF
TRBD1 | . | TRBJ2-3 | TRBV5-1 | TGCGCCAGCAGCCGCAGACAGGGGGCCGCAGATACGCAGTATTTT | CASSRRQGAADTQYF
TRBD2 | . | TRBJ2-1 | TRBV5-1 | TGCGCCAGCAGCTTGGGACTAGCGGAAGACAATGAGCAGTTCTTC | CASSLGLAEDNEQFF
TRBD1 | . | TRBJ2-3 | TRBV7-9 | TGTGCCAGCAGCTTAGTACAGGGGGCAGATACGCAGTATTTT | CASSLVQGADTQYF
TRBD1 | . | TRBJ1-1 | TRBV7-2 | TGTGCCAGCAGCTCCTTGACAGGGTCGCTGGCTTTCTTT | CASSSLTGSLAFF
TRBD2 | few | TRBJ2-7 | TRBV29-1 | TGCAGCGTCCTAGCGGGAGTCTACGAGCAGTACTTC | CSVLAGVYEQYF
. | . | TRBJ1-6 | TRBV7-9 | TGTGCCAGCAGCTTAAGACAGAGGAATTCACCCCTCCACTTT | CASSLRQRNSPLHF
. | . | TRBJ1-2 | TRBV7-2 | TGTGCCAGCAGCTTGGGGGGGGGCCACTATGGCTACACCTTC | CASSLGGGHYGYTF
TRBD1 | . | TRBJ1-2 | TRBV28 | TGTGCCAGCAGTTTATCTGGGACAGGGGGCGGGTCGGGCTTC | CASSLSGTGGGSGF
. | once | TRBJ1-5 | TRBV19 | TGTGCCAGTAGTCTAGAGGGCGATCAGCCCCAGCATTTT | CASSLEGDQPQHF
. | . | TRBJ2-3 | TRBV5-1 | TGCGCCAGCAGCTTGGAGGGGGGGATTTCCACAGATACGCAGTATTTT | CASSLEGGISTDTQYF
. | . | TRBJ2-7 | TRBV12-1 | TGTGCCAGCAGCGAGAGGACTAGCGGGTATGAATACTTC | CASSERTSGYEYF
TRBD1 | . | TRBJ2-7 | TRBV9 | TGTGCCAGCAGCGTTATGGGACAGGCCTTCTCCTACGAGCAGTACTTC | CASSVMGQAFSYEQYF
. | . | TRBJ1-2 | TRBV19 | TGTGCCAGCGCTAGACAGGCCGCTAACTATGGCTACACCTTC | CASARQAANYGYTF
. | few | TRBJ2-1 | TRBV27 | TGTGCCAGCAGTTTGGCCGGGACACTTGACTGGGAGCAGTTCTTC | CASSLAGTLDWEQFF
. | once | TRBJ2-1 | TRBV5-1 | TGCGCCAGCAGCAACGGGCCCGGGAGCTCCTACAATGAGCAGTTCTTC | CASSNGPGSSYNEQFF
. | . | TRBJ2-3 | TRBV5-4 | TGTGCCAGCAGCCCTCACTCCGGGGGCACAGATACGCAGTATTTT | CASSPHSGGTDTQYF